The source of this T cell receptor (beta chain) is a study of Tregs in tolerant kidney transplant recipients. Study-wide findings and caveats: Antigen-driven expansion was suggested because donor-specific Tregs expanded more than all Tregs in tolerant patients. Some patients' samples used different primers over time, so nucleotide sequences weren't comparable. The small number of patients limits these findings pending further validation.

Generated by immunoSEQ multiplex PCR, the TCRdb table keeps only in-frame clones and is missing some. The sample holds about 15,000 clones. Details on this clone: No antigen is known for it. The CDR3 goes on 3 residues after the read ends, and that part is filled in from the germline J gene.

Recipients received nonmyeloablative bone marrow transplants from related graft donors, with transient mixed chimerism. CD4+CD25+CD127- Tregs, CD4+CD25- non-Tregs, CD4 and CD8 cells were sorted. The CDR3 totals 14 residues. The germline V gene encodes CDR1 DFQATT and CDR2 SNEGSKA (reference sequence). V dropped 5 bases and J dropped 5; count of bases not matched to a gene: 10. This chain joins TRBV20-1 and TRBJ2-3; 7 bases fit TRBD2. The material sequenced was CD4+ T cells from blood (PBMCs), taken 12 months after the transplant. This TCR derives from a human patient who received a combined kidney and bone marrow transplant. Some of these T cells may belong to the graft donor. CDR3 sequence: CSAAGAGAIDTQYF. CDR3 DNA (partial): TGCAGTGCTGCGGGTGCGGGAGCAATAGATACG.